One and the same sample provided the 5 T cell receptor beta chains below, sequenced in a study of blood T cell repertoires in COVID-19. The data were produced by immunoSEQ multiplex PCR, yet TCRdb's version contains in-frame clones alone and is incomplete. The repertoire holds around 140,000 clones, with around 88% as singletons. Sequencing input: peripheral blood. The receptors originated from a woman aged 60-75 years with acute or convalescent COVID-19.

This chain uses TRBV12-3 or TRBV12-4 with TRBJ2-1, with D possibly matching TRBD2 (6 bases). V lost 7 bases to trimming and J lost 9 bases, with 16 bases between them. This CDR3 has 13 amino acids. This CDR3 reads CASTPGLSFEQFF. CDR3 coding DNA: TGTGCCAGCACTCCGGGACTCTCATTTGAGCAGTTCTTC.

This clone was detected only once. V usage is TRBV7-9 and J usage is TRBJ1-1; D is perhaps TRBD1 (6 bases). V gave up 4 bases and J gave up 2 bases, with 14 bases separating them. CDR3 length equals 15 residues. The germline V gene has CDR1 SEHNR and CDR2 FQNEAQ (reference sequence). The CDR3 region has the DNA TGTGCCAGCAGCTACCGACAGGAACTTAACACTGAAGCTTTCTTT. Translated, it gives CASSYRQELNTEAFF.

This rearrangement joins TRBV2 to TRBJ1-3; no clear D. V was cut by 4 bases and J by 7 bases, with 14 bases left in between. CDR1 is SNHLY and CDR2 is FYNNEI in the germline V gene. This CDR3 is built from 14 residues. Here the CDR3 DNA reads TGTGCCAGCAGTGCGGATCGGGGTAGGAACACCATATATTTT. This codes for CASSADRGRNTIYF.

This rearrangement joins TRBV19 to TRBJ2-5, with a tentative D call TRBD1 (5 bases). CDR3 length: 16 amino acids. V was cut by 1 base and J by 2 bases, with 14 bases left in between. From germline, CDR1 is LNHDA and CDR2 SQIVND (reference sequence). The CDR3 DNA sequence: TGTGCCAGTAGTATAGTTAGGGCAGGGCTACAAGAGACCCAGTACTTC. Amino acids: CASSIVRAGLQETQYF.

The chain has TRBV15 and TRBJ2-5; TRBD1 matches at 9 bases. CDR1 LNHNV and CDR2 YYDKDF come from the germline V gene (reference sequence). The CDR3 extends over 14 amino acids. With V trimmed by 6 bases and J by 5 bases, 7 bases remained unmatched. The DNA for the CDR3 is TGTGCCACCAGGAGGGGACAGGGTGGGGAGACCCAGTACTTC. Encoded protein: CATRRGQGGETQYF.